The next 12 T cell receptor beta chains were all read from a single sample in a study of blood T cell repertoires in COVID-19. The protocol was immunoSEQ multiplex PCR, while the TCRdb copy is restricted to in-frame clones and leaves out a portion. In the table there are about 190,000 clones, roughly nine tenths of which are singletons. Sequences were obtained from PBMCs or T cells enriched from blood (not recorded which). The receptor set was obtained from a woman in her thirties or forties in a cohort exposed to, infected with or recovered from COVID-19 (not recorded which).

This CDR3 reads CAISPRDRDNEQYF. The CDR3, as DNA: TGTGCCATCAGCCCTCGGGACAGGGACAACGAGCAGTACTTC. This sequence joins TRBV10-3 and TRBJ2-7, with 9 bases identical to TRBD1. The CDR3 covers 14 residues. With V trimmed by 6 bases and J by 5 bases, 8 bases remained unmatched. Germline V gene lookup returns CDR1 ENHRY and CDR2 SYGVKD.

This rearrangement joins TRBV5-4 to TRBJ2-3; 14 bases are shared with TRBD2. CDR1 and CDR2 from the germline V gene are SGHNT and YYREEE (reference sequence). The CDR3 has 19 residues. The trim removed 4 bases at V and 3 bases at J, leaving 13 bases unmatched. The DNA of the CDR3 is TGTGCCAGCAGCCTAGGACTAGCGGGAGGAAGGGGGGAAACAGATACGCAGTATTTT. The encoded protein is CASSLGLAGGRGETDTQYF.

V usage is TRBV6-5 and J usage is TRBJ1-2, with D tentatively TRBD1 (6 bases). Trimming pared 0 bases from V and 4 bases from J, leaving 15 bases between. CDR3 length: 16 residues. Germline CDR1 MNHEY, CDR2 SVGAGI. In nucleotides, the CDR3 is TGTGCCAGCAGTTACTCCGGGACAACCTCGGGCTATGGCTACACCTTC. Translation: CASSYSGTTSGYGYTF.

This clone came up once. The chain combines TRBV28 with TRBJ2-7; 7 bases fit TRBD1. The CDR3 runs to 15 residues. V trimming: 6 bases; J trimming: 6 bases; junction bases outside the gene matches: 14. CDR1 is MDHEN, CDR2 SYDVKM, per germline. DNA of the CDR3: TGTGCCAGCAGGGGCCTGACAGGGCTGGACTCCGAGCAGTACTTC. It translates to CASRGLTGLDSEQYF.

This clone was picked up one time. V usage is TRBV4-1 and J usage is TRBJ1-1; 8 bases agree with TRBD1. V trimming: 3 bases; J trimming: 5 bases; junction bases outside the gene matches: 8. The length of the CDR3 is 15 residues. Germline values: CDR1 MGHRA, CDR2 YSYEKL. CDR3 sequence: CASSHPRQGPTEAFF. The CDR3 DNA reads TGCGCCAGCAGCCATCCCCGACAGGGGCCAACTGAAGCTTTCTTT.

The chain couples TRBV27 to TRBJ2-1, with 7 bases matching TRBD2. Germline loops: CDR1 MNHEY, CDR2 SMNVEV (reference sequence). The CDR3 length is 14 residues. V shed 0 bases and J 10 bases; nucleotides not matched to a gene: 6. For the CDR3, the DNA is TGTGCCAGCAGTTTATCGAGGGCGGGAGCGGAGCAGTTCTTC. This sequence encodes CASSLSRAGAEQFF.

J is TRBJ2-3 and V is TRBV7-6, with 7 bases lining up with TRBD1. The germline V gene has CDR1 SGHVS and CDR2 FNYEAQ. The CDR3 runs 16 residues. V gave up 4 bases and J gave up 5 bases; unmatched junction bases: 12. CDR3 loop: CASSSNRGRRRDTQYF. The CDR3 bases are TGTGCCAGCAGCTCCAACAGGGGTAGGAGAAGAGATACGCAGTATTTT. Full variable domain (rest looked up from reference TRBV7-6 and TRBJ2-3): GAGVSQSPRYKVTKRGQDVALRCDPISGHVSLYWYRQALGQGPEFLTYFNYEAQQDKSGLPNDRFSAERPEGSISTLTIQRTEQRDSAMYRCASSSNRGRRRDTQYFGPGTRLTVL.

The V call is TRBV7-2, the J call TRBJ1-5; unclear D gene. V dropped 1 base and J dropped 4 bases, with 11 bases sitting between them. Germline V lookup: CDR1 SGHTA, CDR2 FQGNSA. The CDR3 length is 15 residues. The CDR3 region is CASSLDHRGNQPQHF. CDR3 DNA sequence: TGTGCCAGCAGCTTAGACCACAGAGGGAATCAGCCCCAGCATTTT. The variable domain in full, with the rest retrieved from reference TRBV7-2 and TRBJ1-5, is GAGVSQSPSNKVTEKGKDVELRCDPISGHTALYWYRQSLGQGLEFLIYFQGNSAPDKSGLPSDRFSAERTGGSVSTLTIQRTQQEDSAVYLCASSLDHRGNQPQHFGDGTRLSIL.

The chain combines TRBV5-8 with TRBJ2-3; tentatively, D is TRBD2 (6 bases). From germline, CDR1 is SGHTS and CDR2 YDEGEE. Trimming removed 4 bases at V and 1 base at J, with 19 bases between. This CDR3 has 17 residues. In DNA, the CDR3 is TGTGCCAGCAGCCAGCTAACATCTAGCGCCCGCACAGATACGCAGTATTTT. This translates into CASSQLTSSARTDTQYF.

The chain has TRBV10-2 and TRBJ1-1; D may be TRBD1 (5 bases). Looked up from germline, CDR1 is WSHSY and CDR2 is SAAADI. The V end lost 6 bases, the J end lost 3 bases, and 17 bases lay between the germline ends. CDR3 length: 15 amino acids. As DNA, the CDR3 is TGCGCCAGCAGGGGGCTGGACACACATGACACTGAAGCTTTCTTT. It encodes CASRGLDTHDTEAFF.

This clone showed up just a few times. The chain joins TRBV4-3 to TRBJ1-5; D gene uncertain. Germline CDR1 is LGHNA and CDR2 is YSLEER. V lost 4 bases and J lost 3, with 13 bases in between. The CDR3 is 15 residues long. DNA of the CDR3: TGCGCCAGCAGCCTGCGGGTGGCGGTCAATCAGCCCCAGCATTTT. Its protein product is CASSLRVAVNQPQHF.

This clone was seen a few times. The chain recombines TRBV9 with TRBJ1-1; D not resolved. Germline V gene lookup returns CDR1 SGDLS and CDR2 YYNGEE. This CDR3 is built from 13 residues. V was clipped by 0 bases and J by 6 bases, with 9 bases between them. Written as DNA, the CDR3 is TGTGCCAGCAGCGTAGCGGCTGACTCTGAAGCTTTCTTT. This sequence encodes CASSVAADSEAFF.